One T cell receptor beta chain is described in this entry. This clone's antigen is unknown. This sample is part of a study of cytomegalovirus exposure and HLA in healthy donors (dated by TCRdb to the late 2010s). For the wider study: According to an earlier analysis of around 600 of the donors, about 179 million T cells yielded some 110 million unique TCR beta sequences and less than 300 Gb of sequence data. Donor age, sex, ethnicity and CMV serostatus were compiled alongside the repertoire data. In addition to the first cohort of around 670 subjects, a separate validation cohort of 120 different subjects was used. The study aimed to test whether cataloging public T cell receptors could reveal signatures of past pathogen exposure. On average, roughly 250,000 unique TCR beta nucleotide sequences were sequenced per donor among about 400 genotyped donors of the cohort, with about 19% of those sequences being non-productive. To decide whether each TCR beta V gene segment behaved as functional or pseudogenic, an earlier analysis of some 580 of the donors relied on high-throughput TCR beta sequencing. In the later analysis, no new phenotypic data were used to find candidate immune exposures; instead, reliance was placed on TCR beta sequences and their occurrence across donors. Roughly 5 DR-DQ haplotypes were treated as single units for association and clustering because of strong linkage in the cohort. Of the approximately 400 genotyped donors, approximately 80% were placed in the genetic ancestry cluster associated with self-reported Caucasian donors. In a later genetic analysis, genome-wide SNP genotypes for 398 of the 666 donors were used, and that subset was treated as a discovery cohort. A later analysis re-examined previously published TCR beta repertoires from several hundred donors and added high-resolution HLA genotyping to investigate patterns of TCR occurrence. All discovery cohort repertoires had been generated on a single sequencing platform. The study combined high-throughput TCR immunosequencing, statistical association of individual TCRs with disease status, and machine learning to predict cytomegalovirus infection status. HLA typing covered class I and class II loci at four-digit resolution. Typing coverage differed by locus: A, B, C, DRB1 and DQB1 were typed in roughly 620-630 donors, DQA1 in about 560, DPA1 in nearly 610, and DPB1 in about 450. Using immunosequencing, the study profiled T cell repertoires from about 610 subjects and related those repertoires to cytomegalovirus serostatus. An early release that covered more than 550 HLA-typed donors contained about 300 gigabases of sequencing data and 85 million to 100 million unique TCR sequences.

V is reduced by 4 bases and J by 4 bases, leaving a spacing of 11 bases between them. Based on the germline V gene, the CDR1 and CDR2 sequences are SGHTA and FQGNSA. Including the terminal cysteine and phenylalanine, the CDR3 comprises 13 residues. Only CDR3 DNA is held: 39 bases, read in frame from base 1. What the research found in general, with its limitations: In vitro tests confirmed that three of the cytomegalovirus-associated TCR beta chains recognize cytomegalovirus antigens. Because some donors lacked HLA typing at each locus, the association tests relied only on the typed subset. The presence/absence analyses assumed that sequencing depth was roughly uniform across donors, and that assumption may not be true. Immune exposure information for the cohort was limited to CMV serostatus. The sequencing pipeline was judged likely to have produced a cluster of highly shared sequence variants as a technical artifact. Most TCR sequences were seen in very few donors, while some public TCRs were found in many individuals. Several of the top co-occurrence clusters appeared to be linked to parvovirus B19, influenza, CMV and Epstein-Barr virus, according to a later analysis. The authors suggested that the approach could potentially be generalized to other disease states and immunological phenotypes. At a false discovery rate of 0.05, a later analysis linked about 17,000 TCR beta sequences to specific HLA alleles. A further reported finding was that TCR beta sequences accurately predicted the HLA-A and HLA-B alleles for most subjects in the first cohort. The earlier analysis of almost 600 of the donors excluded approximately 17 rarely observed V segments, including chromosome 9 orphons, because counts were too low. In this cohort, only TCR beta chains were sequenced, and detectable features were limited by the absence of alpha or paired-chain data. In an earlier analysis of around 500 of the donors, most TCR beta V segments appeared in productive rearrangements about 87% or about 30% of the time, broadly matching IMGT annotations. The study gave a list of 150 to 200 TCR beta chains associated with cytomegalovirus. The classifier was reported to diagnose cytomegalovirus status with high specificity and sensitivity in both the original and validation cohorts. When HLA alleles, especially DR and DQ, strongly co-occurred, TCR associations were difficult to assign to individual alleles. Some IMGT-functional V segments, including TRBV6-2 and TRBV6-3, could not be told apart with the 87-base-pair reads, so those segments were excluded. V-gene and J-gene trimming of TCR beta chains was associated with a missense DCLRE1C variant in a later genetic analysis, and the association was replicated in an independent cohort. In a later analysis, the rate of TCR association differed among HLA loci, with DRB1 alleles having the most associated TCRs and HLA-C alleles having the fewest. Most CMV-associated TCR beta chains appeared to be HLA-restricted in a later analysis, and the HLA associations seemed to be driven largely by CMV exposure. Linkage disequilibrium might explain the correlated functional status among segregating V segments, but an unknown experimental factor could not be ruled out. In a later analysis, HLA-associated TCR beta chains showed more clonal expansion and lower generation probabilities than non-associated chains that were equally common. According to a later genetic analysis, donors in an Asian-associated ancestry cluster had fewer N-insertions in productive TCRs than the approximately 650-donor mean.

Library preparation used the immunoSEQ multiplex PCR assay. The multiplex PCR relied on a mix of 60 forward primers for TCR Vbeta segments and 13 reverse primers for TCR Jbeta segments. A multiplex PCR assay on genomic DNA amplified the CDR3 region of rearranged TCR beta genes. The amplified TCR beta libraries were sequenced on the Illumina HiSeq System as 87-base-pair reads. In the authors' own workflow: A later analysis tallied 75 million to 85 million unique TCR beta chains across the 640 or so repertoires, and about 12 million of those chains were shared by two or more donors. A nearest-neighbor algorithm error-corrected the raw reads and collapsed the reads into unique sequences, merging closely related sequences to remove PCR and sequencing errors. V, D and J gene segments were assigned by aligning CDR3 sequences to IMGT reference sequences. For a sequence to be retained, a match of at least six nucleotides was required to both a V gene segment and a J gene segment. Rearrangements were classified as productive when the CDR3 lacked stop codons and remained in frame with V and J, and all other rearrangements were classified as non-productive. Following IMGT convention, CDR3 was defined as the stretch from the second conserved V-encoded cysteine to the conserved J-encoded phenylalanine. Sequences without an unambiguous match to a single V gene segment were excluded from the earlier analysis of about 600 of the donors. An earlier analysis of some 500 of the donors classified V segments as functional when productive rearrangements were above 56.7% and as segregating when the standard deviation between donors was above 5%. To diagnose cytomegalovirus status from the catalog of TCR beta chain sequences, a statistical classification framework was built. In a later analysis, V and J genes were assigned by comparing TCR nucleotide sequences against IMGT/GENE-DB human TR gene sequences. Using the TCRdist pipeline, a later analysis assigned CDR3 sequences along with most-parsimonious VDJ recombination scenarios. In a later analysis, every TCR beta chain was defined by the combination of its CDR3 amino acid sequence and its V-gene family, and reads without a unique V-gene family were dropped. In a later analysis, around 600 highly shared, low-generation-probability nucleotide sequences were removed to address suspected cross-contamination and a sequencing artifact. A later analysis calculated a clonal expansion index for each public chain from normalized within-repertoire ranks of inferred template counts. In a later analysis, generation probabilities were computed using a VDJ recombination model fitted to out-of-frame rearrangements, and the results were checked against IGoR. In a later analysis, TCR-TCR, TCR-HLA and TCR-CMV co-occurrence was scored with hypergeometric tests, and a repertoire-size bias correction was applied to TCR pairs. To estimate false discovery rates, a later analysis permuted the HLA or CMV assignments 20 times. In a later analysis, co-occurring TCRs were grouped with DBSCAN, and TCRdist sequence similarity was added when clustering was performed within HLA-allele-positive subsets. Co-occurrence clustering excluded repertoires with fewer than 30,000 or more than 120,000 public chains, plus five with anomalous nucleotide sharing. TCRdb stores this immuneACCESS table with in-frame sequences only. Part of the clones is absent; in the studies checked, under half of the shortfall reflects unresolved V genes, and no reason is known for the rest. V, J and clone size reflect that table, while D and trimming were determined from the DNA. This sample's listing comprises roughly 51,000 clones. 6.1% of the sample is held by the ten biggest clonotypes.

In total, roughly 670 healthy bone marrow donors made up the cohort. Cohort members were all nominally healthy when sampled, although unrecorded immune exposures were likely present. The donor was CMV seropositive and was included in the group of 250 to 300 seropositive cohort members. Each donor provided a peripheral blood sample, and peripheral blood mononuclear cells were used for TCR beta sequencing. Genomic DNA extraction from the blood cell samples was performed with the Qiagen DNeasy Blood Extraction Kit. Sequenced: PBMCs. The V and J segments used are TRBV7-2 and TRBJ2-7, and possibly TRBD1, on 5 matching bases. This TCR derives from a male donor in good health and CMV-seropositive. The CDR3 protein is CASSWGLQYEQYF. The DNA reads TGTGCCAGCAGCTGGGGCTTACAATACGAGCAGTACTTC. With all but the CDR3 taken from the reference TRBV7-2 and TRBJ2-7 genes, the full variable domain is: GAGVSQSPSNKVTEKGKDVELRCDPISGHTALYWYRQSLGQGLEFLIYFQGNSAPDKSGLPSDRFSAERTGGSVSTLTIQRTQQEDSAVYLCASSWGLQYEQYFGPGTRLTVT.